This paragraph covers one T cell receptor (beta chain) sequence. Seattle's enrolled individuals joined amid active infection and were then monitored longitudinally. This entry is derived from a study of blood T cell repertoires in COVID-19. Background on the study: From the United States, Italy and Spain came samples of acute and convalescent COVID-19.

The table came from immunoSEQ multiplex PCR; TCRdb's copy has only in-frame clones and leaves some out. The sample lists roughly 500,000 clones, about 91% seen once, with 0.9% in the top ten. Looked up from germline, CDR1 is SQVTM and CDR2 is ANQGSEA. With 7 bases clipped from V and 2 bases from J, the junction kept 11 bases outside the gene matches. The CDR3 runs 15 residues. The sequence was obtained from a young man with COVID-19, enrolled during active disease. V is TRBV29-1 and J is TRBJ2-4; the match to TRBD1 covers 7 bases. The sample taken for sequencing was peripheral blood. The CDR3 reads CSATGDGNTKNIQYF. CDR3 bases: TGCAGCGCCACAGGGGATGGCAATACCAAAAACATTCAGTACTTC. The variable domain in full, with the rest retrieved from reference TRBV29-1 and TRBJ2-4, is SAVISQKPSRDICQRGTSLTIQCQVDSQVTMMFWYRQQPGQSLTLIATANQGSEATYESGFVIDKFPISRPNLTFSTLTVSNMSPEDSSIYLCSATGDGNTKNIQYFGAGTRLSVL.